These 25 T cell receptor beta chains share one sample of origin, sequenced in a study of blood T cell dynamics during melanoma immunotherapy. TCRdb's copy holds only in-frame clones and misses some; the assay was immunoSEQ multiplex PCR. The sample has roughly 8,900 clones; roughly nine tenths are singletons. As to time point: week 3, after first cycle of checkpoint inhibitor. The material sequenced was blood, taken from a patient treated with checkpoint blockade. The receptors derive from a human donor with melanoma.

The rearrangement links TRBV5-1 to TRBJ2-7; tentative D call: TRBD2 (5 bases). Between the trimmed V and J ends, which lost 3 bases and 7 bases, there was a span of 8 bases. The length of the CDR3 is 11 residues. The germline V gene encodes CDR1 SGHRS and CDR2 YFSETQ. CDR3 coding DNA: TGCGCCAGCAGCTCAGGACTGGAGCAGTACTTC. As protein: CASSSGLEQYF.

The chain is built from TRBV5-5 and TRBJ2-7, with 14 bases that match TRBD2. The V and J ends lost 5 bases and 6 bases, in that order; junction bases with no gene match: 10. CDR1 and CDR2 from the germline V gene are SGHKS and YYEKEE (reference sequence). The CDR3 covers 16 residues. In DNA, the CDR3 is TGTGCCAGCAGTTTCGGACTAGCGGGAGGACTGAGCGAGCAGTACTTC. This sequence encodes CASSFGLAGGLSEQYF.

The chain links TRBV4-1 to TRBJ2-7; 7 nucleotides line up with TRBD1. Germline values: CDR1 MGHRA, CDR2 YSYEKL. CDR3 length equals 15 residues. The trim removed 0 bases at V and 2 bases at J, leaving 4 bases unmatched. The CDR3 nucleotides read TGCGCCAGCAGCCAAGACCCGGGACAGACCTACGAGCAGTACTTC. This encodes CASSQDPGQTYEQYF.

V usage is TRBV10-3 and J usage is TRBJ2-6; 10 bases are a match to TRBD1. This CDR3 contains 18 residues. With 1 base clipped from V and 0 bases from J, the junction kept 3 bases outside the gene matches. Germline V CDR1 and CDR2: ENHRY, SYGVKD. The DNA for the CDR3 is TGTGCCATCAGTGAGTTGGGACAGGGGACCTCTGGGGCCAACGTCCTGACTTTC. This translates into CAISELGQGTSGANVLTF.

The rearrangement links TRBV28 to TRBJ2-1; no reliable D call. Germline loops: CDR1 MDHEN, CDR2 SYDVKM. Trimming pared 3 bases from V and 10 bases from J, leaving 16 bases between. The CDR3 extends over 14 amino acids. CDR3 amino acids: CASSFPSRSREQFF. CDR3 coding DNA: TGTGCCAGCAGTTTCCCAAGCAGGAGCAGAGAGCAGTTCTTC.

This sequence joins TRBV27 and TRBJ2-3, with TRBD2 identical over 8 bases. V lost 2 bases, J lost 4 bases, and 11 bases stayed unmatched. Per the germline V gene, CDR1 is MNHEY and CDR2 is SMNVEV (reference sequence). The CDR3 extends over 17 amino acids. The CDR3: CASSLLPLSGSADTQYF. In DNA, the CDR3 is TGTGCCAGCAGTTTACTCCCCCTAAGCGGGAGCGCAGATACGCAGTATTTT.

The chain links TRBV4-3 to TRBJ2-7; D might be TRBD2 (7 bases). Looked up from germline, CDR1 is LGHNA and CDR2 is YSLEER. The CDR3 runs to 17 residues. V lost 4 bases, J lost 1 base, and 20 bases lay in between. The CDR3 sequence is CASSLARGAAGSYEQYF. The CDR3 nucleotides are TGCGCCAGCAGCCTAGCCCGGGGGGCGGCAGGTTCCTACGAGCAGTACTTC.

This clone was observed a few times. The J gene is TRBJ1-6, the V gene TRBV19; D is unresolved. V shed 7 bases and J shed 10 bases, with 11 bases lying between them. The germline gives CDR1 LNHDA, CDR2 SQIVND (reference sequence). The CDR3 extends over 12 amino acids. The CDR3 region is CASTDEFSPLHF. For the CDR3, the DNA is TGTGCCAGTACCGATGAATTCTCACCCCTCCACTTT.

J is TRBJ2-2 and V is TRBV5-8, with 7 bases identical to TRBD2. CDR1 and CDR2 from the germline V gene are SGHTS and YDEGEE. This CDR3 has 15 amino acids. Unmatched junction bases numbered 11, after V lost 7 bases and J lost 5 bases. CDR3 region: CASRSGGRKTGELFF. The CDR3, as DNA: TGTGCCAGCCGATCAGGCGGGAGAAAAACCGGGGAGCTGTTTTTT.

The V call is TRBV15, the J call TRBJ1-5; 9 bases are shared with TRBD1. With V trimmed by 1 base and J by 5 bases, 6 bases remained unmatched. Per the germline V gene, CDR1 is LNHNV and CDR2 is YYDKDF (reference sequence). This CDR3 is built from 16 residues. CDR3 residues: CATSRAGTGWDQPQHF. CDR3 DNA: TGTGCCACCAGCAGAGCTGGGACAGGGTGGGATCAGCCCCAGCATTTT.

This chain uses TRBV28 with TRBJ1-1, with TRBD1 matching 9 bases. The CDR3 covers 17 residues. Germline V gene data show CDR1 as MDHEN and CDR2 as SYDVKM. J was trimmed by 4 bases and V by 4 bases; bases with no gene match: 13. The CDR3 region is CASSSNRGRGSGTEAFF. The DNA of the CDR3 is TGTGCCAGCAGTTCTAACAGGGGGCGAGGTTCCGGCACTGAAGCTTTCTTT.

The chain is built from TRBV5-1 and TRBJ2-5; 7 bases align to TRBD2. V trimming: 1 base; J trimming: 1 base; junction bases outside the gene matches: 7. CDR3 length equals 16 residues. The germline V gene encodes CDR1 SGHRS and CDR2 YFSETQ. CDR3 sequence (DNA): TGCGCCAGCAGCTTGATGGGGGGAGGGATCCAAGAGACCCAGTACTTC. It encodes CASSLMGGGIQETQYF.

V gene TRBV2 combines with J gene TRBJ2-7; D not resolved. The V end was cut by 4 bases, the J end by 1 base, with 8 bases between. This CDR3 region has 13 residues. Germline assignment: CDR1 SNHLY and CDR2 FYNNEI. The CDR3 bases are TGTGCCAGCAGTGCTCCTAGTTCCTACGAGCAGTACTTC. Its protein is CASSAPSSYEQYF.

The rearrangement links TRBV30 to TRBJ1-5; no clear D gene. This CDR3 is built from 13 residues. The V gene lost 3 bases and the J gene lost 5 bases, with 11 bases spanning the gap. Germline assignment: CDR1 GTSNPN and CDR2 SVGIG (reference sequence). The CDR3 region has the DNA TGTGCCTGGAGCAGAGTACCCGATCAGCCCCAGCATTTT. It translates to CAWSRVPDQPQHF.

V usage is TRBV2 and J usage is TRBJ2-2; possible D gene TRBD2, 6 bases. The CDR3 sequence is 14 residues long. Germline values: CDR1 SNHLY, CDR2 FYNNEI. The V gene lost 6 bases and the J gene lost 0 bases, with 8 bases spanning the gap. This chain's CDR3 is CASRGDSNTGELFF. DNA for the CDR3: TGTGCCAGCAGGGGGGACTCGAACACCGGGGAGCTGTTTTTT.

This sequence joins TRBV7-9 and TRBJ2-6; 7 bases fit TRBD1. CDR1 SEHNR and CDR2 FQNEAQ come from the germline V gene (reference sequence). The CDR3 runs 16 residues. V lost 6 bases to trimming and J lost 0 bases; unmatched junction nucleotides: 5. The CDR3 DNA reads as TGTGCCAGCAGGGGAGACAGGGTCTCTGGGGCCAACGTCCTGACTTTC. Encoded protein: CASRGDRVSGANVLTF.

This clone was counted a single time. The rearrangement links TRBV5-1 to TRBJ2-1; TRBD1 aligns across 9 bases. CDR1 and CDR2 from the germline V gene are SGHRS and YFSETQ. This CDR3 contains 15 residues. V shed 5 bases and J 4 bases; nucleotides not matched to a gene: 7. This CDR3 is CASRPPGQGYNEQFF. Written as DNA, the CDR3 is TGCGCCAGCAGACCTCCGGGACAGGGATACAATGAGCAGTTCTTC.

This clone was seen only once. The chain couples TRBV11-2 to TRBJ1-4; D is possibly TRBD1 (5 bases). In germline, CDR1 is SGHAT, CDR2 FQNNGV. The CDR3 runs 15 residues. V was cut by 0 bases and J by 0 bases, with 5 bases left in between. In DNA form, the CDR3 reads TGTGCCAGCAGCTTAGAAGGGGCAACTAATGAAAAACTGTTTTTT. Its protein is CASSLEGATNEKLFF.

This clone came up a few times. The V call is TRBV9, the J call TRBJ1-5; no clear D gene. This CDR3 region has 14 residues. Per the germline V gene, CDR1 is SGDLS and CDR2 is YYNGEE. Deletions cut 4 bases from V and 3 bases from J, with 11 bases between. CDR3 sequence reads: CASSTDGSNQPQHF. DNA for the CDR3: TGTGCCAGCAGCACGGACGGTTCCAATCAGCCCCAGCATTTT.

The rearrangement uses TRBV7-9 and TRBJ2-5; D not certain. The DNA end lines up better with TRBJ2-7; the J call may be wrong. The CDR3 is 14 residues long. CDR1 is SEHNR and CDR2 is FQNEAQ in the germline V gene (reference sequence). CDR3 residues: CASSLDLNSYEQYF. CDR3 in DNA: TGTGCCAGCAGCTTAGACCTAAACTCCTACGAGCAGTACTTC.

The chain couples TRBV19 to TRBJ1-4, with 8 bases identical to TRBD1. The junction had 6 bases not matched to a gene; V was cut back by 5 bases and J by 7 bases. CDR1 and CDR2 (germline): LNHDA, SQIVND (reference sequence). The CDR3 loop spans 14 amino acids. Written as DNA, the CDR3 is TGTGCCAGTAGTTCAGGGGGCTTGGTTGAAAAACTGTTTTTT. As protein: CASSSGGLVEKLFF. Variable domain in full (rest from reference TRBV19 and TRBJ1-4): DGGITQSPKYLFRKEGQNVTLSCEQNLNHDAMYWYRQDPGQGLRLIYYSQIVNDFQKGDIAEGYSVSREKKESFPLTVTSAQKNPTAFYLCASSSGGLVEKLFFGSGTQLSVL.

This clone was detected once. The genes are TRBV9 and TRBJ1-4; 7 positions match TRBD1. This CDR3 is built from 17 residues. The trim removed 0 bases at V and 0 bases at J, leaving 5 bases unmatched. CDR1 and CDR2 from the germline V gene are SGDLS and YYNGEE. Here the CDR3 reads CASSVATGTATNEKLFF. DNA for the CDR3: TGTGCCAGCAGCGTAGCGACAGGGACTGCAACTAATGAAAAACTGTTTTTT.

V is TRBV6-5 and J is TRBJ2-7, with 13 nucleotides matching TRBD2. The CDR3 totals 15 residues. Germline-derived CDR1 and CDR2 are MNHEY and SVGAGI. The V and J ends lost 6 bases and 5 bases, in that order; junction bases with no gene match: 7. The CDR3 DNA follows: TGTGCCAGCAGACCCGGACTAGCGGGAGCCAACGAGCAGTACTTC. Amino acids: CASRPGLAGANEQYF.

This chain joins TRBV2 and TRBJ2-2, with D perhaps TRBD1 or TRBD2 (5 bases each). Trimming stripped 0 bases from V and 5 bases from J, with 10 bases between. Germline CDR1 SNHLY, CDR2 FYNNEI. CDR3 length: 15 amino acids. The CDR3 DNA is TGTGCCAGCAGTGAAGCGCTTGGGGGTACCGGGGAGCTGTTTTTT. It yields the protein CASSEALGGTGELFF.

The chain recombines TRBV4-1 with TRBJ1-4, with 8 bases aligning to TRBD1. The junction had 12 bases not matched to a gene; V was cut back by 3 bases and J by 12 bases. This CDR3 is 15 amino acids long. Germline CDR1 and CDR2: MGHRA and YSYEKL. The CDR3 sequence is CASSQGQDWGGQLFF. CDR3 nucleotide sequence: TGCGCCAGCAGCCAGGGACAGGACTGGGGGGGGCAACTGTTTTTT.